The 5 T cell receptor beta chains below all came from one sample that was sequenced in a study of STAT3 mutations in large granular lymphocyte leukemia. Study conclusions and caveats: In T-cell large granular lymphocyte leukemia, about half of patients showed multiple immunodominant subclonotypes.

Their antigen targets remain unknown. Measured with immunoSEQ multiplex PCR; TCRdb has only the in-frame clones, and not every one. The data contain 25,000 to 40,000 clones, around 85% of them singletons. Sequencing was done on a sample of peripheral blood mononuclear cells. The receptors originated from a man aged 60 to 69 with T-cell large granular lymphocyte leukemia. Some clones in this sample may be carry-over from other donors' samples.

The V gene is TRBV9, the J gene TRBJ2-5; D ambiguous. The CDR3 contains 13 residues. The V and J ends lost 0 bases and 6 bases respectively, with 9 bases between them. Germline V CDR1 and CDR2: SGDLS, YYNGEE. The CDR3 nucleotides read TGTGCCAGCAGCGTAGATCCAGACCAGACCCAGTACTTC. As protein: CASSVDPDQTQYF.

V and J are TRBV10-3 and TRBJ2-7; D not certain. CDR1 is ENHRY and CDR2 is SYGVKD in the germline V gene. This CDR3 has 12 residues. Trimming stripped 4 bases from V and 2 bases from J, with 6 bases between. The DNA of the CDR3 is TGTGCCATCAGTGGTTCAACCTACGAGCAGTACTTC. Its protein is CAISGSTYEQYF.

This clone has just one count. The chain links TRBV14 to TRBJ2-7; 8 positions agree with TRBD2. V shed 3 bases, J shed 7 bases, and the junction held 8 bases outside the gene matches. There are 14 residues in the CDR3. Germline CDR1 SGHDN, CDR2 FVKESK. The CDR3 reads CASSQTSALSEQYF. CDR3 bases: TGTGCCAGCAGCCAGACTAGCGCCCTTTCGGAGCAGTACTTC.

V is TRBV5-1 and J is TRBJ2-5, with 9 bases that match TRBD1. V was clipped by 3 bases and J by 5 bases; unmatched bases: 5. CDR3 size: 14 residues. The germline V gene has CDR1 SGHRS and CDR2 YFSETQ. CDR3 bases: TGCGCCAGCAGCTCACAGGGGGCCGGTGAGACCCAGTACTTC. This translates into CASSSQGAGETQYF.

The chain couples TRBV4-3 to TRBJ2-1, with 8 bases that match TRBD2. J lost 3 bases, V lost 1 base, and 5 bases had no gene match. Germline V gene data show CDR1 as LGHNA and CDR2 as YSLEER. The CDR3 is 16 amino acids. The CDR3 DNA reads TGCGCCAGCAGCCAAGGACTAGCGCCTAACTACAATGAGCAGTTCTTC. It specifies CASSQGLAPNYNEQFF.